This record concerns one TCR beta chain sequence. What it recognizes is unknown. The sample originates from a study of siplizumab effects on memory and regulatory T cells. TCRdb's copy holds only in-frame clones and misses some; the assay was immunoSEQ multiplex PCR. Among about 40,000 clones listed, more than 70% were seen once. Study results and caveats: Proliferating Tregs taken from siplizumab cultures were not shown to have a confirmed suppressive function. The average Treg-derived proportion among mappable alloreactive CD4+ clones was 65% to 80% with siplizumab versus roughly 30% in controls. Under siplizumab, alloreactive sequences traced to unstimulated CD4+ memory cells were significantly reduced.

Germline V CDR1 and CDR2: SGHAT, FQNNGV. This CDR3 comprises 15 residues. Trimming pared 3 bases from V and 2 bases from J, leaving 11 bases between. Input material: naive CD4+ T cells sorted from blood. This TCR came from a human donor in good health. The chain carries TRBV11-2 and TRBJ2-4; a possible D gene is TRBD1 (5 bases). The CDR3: CASSFAAGTKNIQYF. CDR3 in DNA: TGTGCCAGCAGCTTCGCAGCAGGGACCAAAAACATTCAGTACTTC.